A single sample gave rise to the 32 T cell receptor beta chains below, sequenced in a study of control samples from healthy donors and cancer patients. The protocol was immunoSEQ multiplex PCR, while the TCRdb copy is restricted to in-frame clones and leaves out a portion. This table holds about 190,000 clones. The sequencing sample was made of blood. All receptors come from a woman in her twenties or thirties in good health.

The CDR3: CASSLEGGVGYTF. CDR3 nucleotide sequence: TGCGCCAGCAGCTTGGAAGGAGGGGTTGGCTACACCTTC. This sequence joins TRBV5-1 and TRBJ1-2; D possibly corresponds to TRBD1 (5 bases). The CDR3 contains 13 residues. The ends were cut back, 0 bases at V and 7 bases at J, with 10 bases in the middle. Germline values: CDR1 SGHRS, CDR2 YFSETQ.

V usage is TRBV5-1 and J usage is TRBJ1-2; 8 nucleotides align to TRBD1. V was clipped by 6 bases and J by 8 bases; unmatched bases: 15. Germline V lookup: CDR1 SGHRS, CDR2 YFSETQ. The CDR3 consists of 15 residues. Here the CDR3 DNA reads TGCGCCAGCAAACCCGGGACAGGCCTTTTGGGCGGCTACACCTTC. It codes for CASKPGTGLLGGYTF.

The chain is built from TRBV12-3 or TRBV12-4 and TRBJ1-1, with D possibly TRBD1 on 5 matching bases. Trimming removed 6 bases at V and 6 bases at J, with 14 bases between. The CDR3 is made up of 13 amino acids. The CDR3 DNA sequence: TGTGCCAGCAGCCGGGGACGCGGGGCTGAAGCTTTCTTT. This translates into CASSRGRGAEAFF.

The V gene is TRBV28, the J gene TRBJ2-2, with TRBD1 matching over 12 bases. V lost 6 bases to trimming and J lost 4 bases; unmatched junction nucleotides: 12. This CDR3 is built from 18 residues. From germline, CDR1 is MDHEN and CDR2 SYDVKM. The CDR3 sequence: CASRAPGQGAQGTGELFF. CDR3 sequence (DNA): TGTGCCAGCAGGGCCCCGGGACAGGGGGCGCAGGGCACCGGGGAGCTGTTTTTT.

The chain combines TRBV7-2 with TRBJ1-6; 8 nucleotides agree with TRBD1. V lost 4 bases and J lost 6; bases outside the gene matches: 5. The CDR3 totals 15 residues. Per the germline V gene, CDR1 is SGHTA and CDR2 is FQGNSA. The CDR3 loop reads CASSSGQAGNSPLHF. The CDR3 DNA follows: TGTGCCAGCAGCTCGGGACAGGCCGGTAATTCACCCCTCCACTTT.

J is TRBJ1-4 and V is TRBV6-4, with 9 bases fitting TRBD1. The V gene's germline CDR1 is MRHNA and CDR2 SNTAGT. J was trimmed by 5 bases and V by 5 bases; bases with no gene match: 3. The CDR3 length is 14 residues. The CDR3 spells CASSKGTGNEKLFF. The CDR3 DNA sequence: TGTGCCAGCAGTAAAGGGACAGGGAATGAAAAACTGTTTTTT.

The chain recombines TRBV5-1 with TRBJ1-1; TRBD1 is a possible D gene (5 bases). Trimming removed 4 bases at V and 1 base at J, with 23 bases between. Germline assignment: CDR1 SGHRS and CDR2 YFSETQ. This CDR3 has 18 amino acids. CDR3 residues: CASSRSVIGEGRNTEAFF. Written as DNA, the CDR3 is TGCGCCAGCAGCAGGAGCGTTATCGGGGAGGGGAGGAACACTGAAGCTTTCTTT.

The V call is TRBV5-4, the J call TRBJ1-3; D not certain. Germline loops: CDR1 SGHNT, CDR2 YYREEE (reference sequence). The V end lost 4 bases, the J end lost 0 bases, and 8 bases lay between the germline ends. The CDR3 is 14 amino acids. Written as DNA, the CDR3 is TGTGCCAGCAGCCCTACACCCTCTGGAAACACCATATATTTT. It encodes CASSPTPSGNTIYF.

This sequence joins TRBV29-1 and TRBJ2-7; D not certain. The CDR3 covers 12 residues. Germline CDR1 SQVTM, CDR2 ANQGSEA. V gave up 0 bases and J gave up 6 bases, with 9 bases separating them. CDR3 coding DNA: TGCAGCGTTGAAGAGGTGTCGACCGAGCAGTACTTC. Its translation is CSVEEVSTEQYF.

The chain couples TRBV3-1 (or the pseudogene TRBV3-2) to TRBJ2-7, with 7 bases identical to TRBD1. This CDR3 has 14 amino acids. CDR1 is LGHDT, CDR2 YNNKEL, per germline (reference sequence). The junction had 12 bases not matched to a gene; V was cut back by 9 bases and J by 4 bases. The CDR3 coding sequence is TGTGCCAGTGGGGCAGGGGGTGTAGTTTACGAGCAGTACTTC. Its translation: CASGAGGVVYEQYF.

The V and J genes are TRBV7-2 and TRBJ2-3; 8 bases align to TRBD2. The CDR3 length is 15 residues. After removal of 1 base from V and 1 base from J, the junction contained 1 base not matched to a gene. From germline, CDR1 is SGHTA and CDR2 FQGNSA. CDR3 loop: CASSLGGGRTDTQYF. The CDR3 DNA follows: TGTGCCAGCAGCTTAGGCGGGGGGCGCACAGATACGCAGTATTTT.

The gene calls are TRBV5-6 and TRBJ1-2; D may be TRBD1 (5 bases). The V gene's germline CDR1 is SGHDT and CDR2 YYEEEE. V was clipped by 4 bases and J by 8 bases, with 12 bases between them. There are 12 residues in the CDR3. The CDR3 sequence: CASSQARGGYTF. DNA of the CDR3: TGTGCCAGCAGCCAAGCCCGGGGCGGCTACACCTTC.

The chain recombines TRBV19 with TRBJ2-4; perhaps TRBD1 as D (6 bases). With 0 bases removed from V and 4 bases from J, the gap between germline ends came to 7 bases. The CDR3 is 14 amino acids. CDR1 is LNHDA, CDR2 SQIVND, per germline (reference sequence). The CDR3 DNA sequence: TGTGCCAGTAGTATAGAACAGGGAAAAAACATTCAGTACTTC. Translated: CASSIEQGKNIQYF.

This chain connects TRBV3-1 (or the pseudogene TRBV3-2) to TRBJ1-2; no definite D call. The CDR3 runs 15 residues. Germline assignment: CDR1 LGHDT and CDR2 YNNKEL (reference sequence). V was shortened by 0 bases and J by 3 bases, with 11 bases between the two germline ends. The CDR3 DNA reads TGTGCCAGCAGCCAAGATGTTTCGGGGTACTATGGCTACACCTTC. Translating gives CASSQDVSGYYGYTF.

The chain joins TRBV4-1 to TRBJ1-6; 12 nucleotides match TRBD1. Germline V CDR1 and CDR2: MGHRA, YSYEKL. V lost 4 bases to trimming and J lost 5 bases; unmatched junction nucleotides: 12. The CDR3 loop spans 19 amino acids. DNA of the CDR3: TGCGCCAGCAGCCGCTTCCGGGACAGGGGGCGCCGGGATAATTCACCCCTCCACTTT. As protein: CASSRFRDRGRRDNSPLHF.

This sequence joins TRBV25-1 and TRBJ2-7; D is unresolved. From germline, CDR1 is MGHDK and CDR2 SYGVNS. The CDR3 consists of 11 residues. V was cut by 3 bases and J by 2 bases, with 2 bases left in between. The CDR3 DNA is TGTGCCAGCAGTGATACCTACGAGCAGTACTTC. Translated: CASSDTYEQYF.

The genes are TRBV15 and TRBJ1-3; D gene uncertain. This CDR3 is 14 amino acids long. V was trimmed by 9 bases and J by 7 bases, leaving 19 bases between them. Germline lookup yields CDR1 LNHNV and CDR2 YYDKDF (reference sequence). CDR3 DNA sequence: TGTGCCACTCGGCCCCGGTTTGGAGGGAACACCATATATTTT. Translation gives CATRPRFGGNTIYF.

The rearrangement uses TRBV11-2 and TRBJ1-1; the D gene is possibly TRBD1 (5 bases). Deletions cut 3 bases from V and 0 bases from J, with 8 bases between. CDR1 and CDR2 from the germline V gene are SGHAT and FQNNGV. The CDR3 covers 14 residues. In DNA, the CDR3 is TGTGCCAGCAGCTTGGGACTGATGAACACTGAAGCTTTCTTT. Its translation is CASSLGLMNTEAFF.

The chain uses TRBV7-8 and TRBJ2-1; TRBD2 matches at 10 bases. This CDR3 region has 15 residues. V dropped 4 bases and J dropped 5; count of bases not matched to a gene: 5. In germline, CDR1 is SGHVS, CDR2 FQNEAQ. CDR3: CASSSGLAANNEQFF. CDR3 DNA: TGTGCCAGCAGCTCCGGACTAGCGGCGAACAATGAGCAGTTCTTC.

The chain carries TRBV9 and TRBJ2-7; D might be TRBD2 (6 bases). CDR3 size: 14 residues. Germline assignment: CDR1 SGDLS and CDR2 YYNGEE. The ends were cut back, 3 bases at V and 0 bases at J, with 10 bases in the middle. CDR3 residues: CASSAGLTSYEQYF. Written as DNA, the CDR3 is TGTGCCAGCAGCGCGGGACTGACCTCCTACGAGCAGTACTTC.

The chain combines TRBV4-1 with TRBJ2-3; D is ambiguous. The CDR3 covers 15 residues. CDR1 and CDR2 (germline): MGHRA, YSYEKL. The V end was cut by 0 bases, the J end by 6 bases, with 13 bases between. The CDR3 region is CASSQDLTAPDTQYF. CDR3 nucleotides: TGCGCCAGCAGCCAAGATCTTACGGCCCCCGATACGCAGTATTTT.

The genes are TRBV15 and TRBJ1-2; TRBD1 might be the D (6 bases). This CDR3 region has 17 residues. Germline values: CDR1 LNHNV, CDR2 YYDKDF (reference sequence). V was pared by 1 base and J by 0 bases, with 15 bases between. The CDR3 nucleotides are TGTGCCACCAGCAGAGTATTCGTGGGGGCTACTAACTATGGCTACACCTTC. Protein: CATSRVFVGATNYGYTF.

The genes are TRBV3-1 (or the pseudogene TRBV3-2) and TRBJ1-2; TRBD1 matches at 7 bases. This CDR3 contains 13 residues. V gave up 6 bases and J gave up 4 bases; unmatched junction bases: 5. Germline CDR1 LGHDT, CDR2 YNNKEL (reference sequence). Here the CDR3 DNA reads TGTGCCAGCAGTATTGGGACAGTCTATGGCTACACCTTC. Encoded protein: CASSIGTVYGYTF.

Note on this clone: This sample also contains other DNA sequences that code for the same CDR3. The chain couples TRBV28 to TRBJ2-7; D gene ambiguous. The CDR3 spans 11 residues. The ends were cut back, 3 bases at V and 3 bases at J, with 3 bases in the middle. From germline, CDR1 is MDHEN and CDR2 SYDVKM. The CDR3 DNA reads TGTGCCAGCAGTTTTAGCTACGAGCAGTACTTC. It codes for CASSFSYEQYF.

The chain employs TRBV12-3 or TRBV12-4 and TRBJ2-5; D gene ambiguous. The V end lost 2 bases, the J end lost 6 bases, and 7 bases lay between the germline ends. The CDR3 is made up of 12 amino acids. The CDR3 reads CASSLTSKTQYF. CDR3 bases: TGTGCCAGCAGTTTAACAAGCAAGACCCAGTACTTC.

V gene TRBV7-2 combines with J gene TRBJ1-2, with 7 positions matching TRBD1. V lost 4 bases, J lost 4 bases, and 3 bases stayed unmatched. Germline values: CDR1 SGHTA, CDR2 FQGNSA. The CDR3 has 13 amino acids. CDR3 in amino acids: CASSSGQTYGYTF. In DNA, the CDR3 is TGTGCCAGCAGCTCGGGACAGACCTATGGCTACACCTTC.

This chain joins TRBV28 and TRBJ1-2; possible D gene TRBD1, 6 bases. V was shortened by 6 bases and J by 4 bases, with 18 bases between the two germline ends. CDR3 length: 15 residues. Germline-derived CDR1 and CDR2 are MDHEN and SYDVKM. The CDR3 bases are TGTGCCAGCAGCCAGGAGGGGGTAAAGGGCTATGGCTACACCTTC. Translated: CASSQEGVKGYGYTF.

The gene calls are TRBV19 and TRBJ2-5; D gene ambiguous. Germline V CDR1 and CDR2: LNHDA, SQIVND (reference sequence). V lost 7 bases and J lost 0, with 9 bases in between. This CDR3 comprises 13 residues. CDR3 region: CASTPSNQETQYF. For the CDR3, the DNA is TGTGCCAGTACGCCCAGCAACCAAGAGACCCAGTACTTC.

The chain carries TRBV7-2 and TRBJ2-7; possible D gene TRBD1, 6 bases. V gave up 3 bases and J gave up 7 bases, with 16 bases separating them. The CDR3 covers 14 residues. Germline V gives CDR1 SGHTA, CDR2 FQGNSA. CDR3 region: CASSLGTPPREQYF. The DNA of the CDR3 is TGTGCCAGCAGCTTGGGGACACCACCTAGAGAGCAGTACTTC. The whole variable domain, remainder taken from reference TRBV7-2 and TRBJ2-7, is GAGVSQSPSNKVTEKGKDVELRCDPISGHTALYWYRQSLGQGLEFLIYFQGNSAPDKSGLPSDRFSAERTGGSVSTLTIQRTQQEDSAVYLCASSLGTPPREQYFGPGTRLTVT.

The chain recombines TRBV5-1 with TRBJ2-7; 10 nucleotides line up with TRBD1. The CDR3 has 15 amino acids. J was trimmed by 5 bases and V by 1 base; bases with no gene match: 6. CDR1 and CDR2 (germline): SGHRS, YFSETQ. The CDR3 DNA is TGCGCCAGCAGCTTGAGGGACAGGGGTTCCCACGAGCAGTACTTC. This translates into CASSLRDRGSHEQYF.

The J gene is TRBJ1-6, the V gene TRBV27; 9 bases map to TRBD1. The CDR3 sequence is 16 residues long. Germline lookup yields CDR1 MNHEY and CDR2 SMNVEV (reference sequence). J was trimmed by 7 bases and V by 5 bases; bases with no gene match: 9. DNA for the CDR3: TGTGCCAGCAGTCCACGGACAGGGGTACGCAATTCACCCCTCCACTTT. The encoded protein is CASSPRTGVRNSPLHF.

The chain links TRBV7-8 to TRBJ1-6; D possibly corresponds to TRBD1 (5 bases). This CDR3 comprises 15 residues. Per germline, CDR1 SGHVS and CDR2 FQNEAQ. V lost 5 bases, J lost 3 bases, and 11 bases lay in between. CDR3 coding DNA: TGTGCCAGCAGCCTGGGACGGTTCTATAATTCACCCCTCCACTTT. Protein sequence: CASSLGRFYNSPLHF.